The clone carrying this T cell receptor beta chain was counted only a few times. The data originate from a study of blood T cell repertoires in COVID-19. The ends were cut back, 2 bases at V and 8 bases at J, with 24 bases in the middle. The germline V gene has CDR1 ENHRY and CDR2 SYGVKD. This CDR3 has 18 residues. Some clones are missing from TCRdb's copy, which holds only in-frame ones; the method was immunoSEQ multiplex PCR. The sample lists over 250,000 clones; approximately 85% were seen once. Sequenced input: peripheral blood. This clonotype was sampled from a woman in her 70s with acute or convalescent COVID-19. This chain links TRBV10-3 with TRBJ1-4; maybe TRBD1 (6 bases). The CDR3 DNA follows: TGTGCCATCAGTGAGGATAAAGGGGGACCCGGGTCTAGGGAAAAACTGTTTTTT. The encoded protein is CAISEDKGGPGSREKLFF.